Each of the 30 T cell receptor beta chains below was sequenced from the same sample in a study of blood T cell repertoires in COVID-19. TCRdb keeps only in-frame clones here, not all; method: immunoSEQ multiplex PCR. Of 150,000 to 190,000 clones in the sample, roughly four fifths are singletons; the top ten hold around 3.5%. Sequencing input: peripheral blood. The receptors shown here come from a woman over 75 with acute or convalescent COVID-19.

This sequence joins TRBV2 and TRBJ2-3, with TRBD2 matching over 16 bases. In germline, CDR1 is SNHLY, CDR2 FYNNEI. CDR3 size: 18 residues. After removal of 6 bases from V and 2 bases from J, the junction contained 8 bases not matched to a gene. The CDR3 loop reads CASSVPGLAGGPTDTQYF. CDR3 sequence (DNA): TGTGCCAGCAGCGTCCCGGGACTAGCGGGAGGGCCCACAGATACGCAGTATTTT.

CDR3 DNA sequence: TGTGCCAGCAGTGGGGCGTCCCCGGGACTAGCGGTCGAGCAGTACTTC. Translation gives CASSGASPGLAVEQYF. This rearrangement joins TRBV28 to TRBJ2-7; 11 positions agree with TRBD2. This CDR3 spans 16 amino acids. The germline V gene encodes CDR1 MDHEN and CDR2 SYDVKM. The V segment lost 5 bases and the J segment 6 bases; nucleotides outside the gene matches: 12.

As DNA, the CDR3 is TGTGCCAGCTCACCGCGGGGCGAGGACTATGGCTACACCTTC. Encoded protein: CASSPRGEDYGYTF. The V call is TRBV18, the J call TRBJ1-2; TRBD1 is a possible D gene (5 bases). Germline V gene lookup returns CDR1 KGHSH and CDR2 LQKENI. The ends were cut back, 3 bases at V and 3 bases at J, with 11 bases in the middle. There are 14 residues in the CDR3.

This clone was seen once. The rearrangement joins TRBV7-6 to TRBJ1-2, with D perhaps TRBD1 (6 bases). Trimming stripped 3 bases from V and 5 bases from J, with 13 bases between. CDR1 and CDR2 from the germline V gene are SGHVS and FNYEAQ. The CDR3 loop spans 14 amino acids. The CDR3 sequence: CASSLERGAYGYTF. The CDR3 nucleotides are TGTGCCAGCAGCTTGGAGCGGGGGGCGTATGGCTACACCTTC.

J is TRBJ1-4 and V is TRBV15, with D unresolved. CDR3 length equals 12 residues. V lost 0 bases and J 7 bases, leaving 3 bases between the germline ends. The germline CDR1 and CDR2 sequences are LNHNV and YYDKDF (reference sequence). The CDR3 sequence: CATSRDREKLFF. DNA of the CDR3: TGTGCCACCAGCAGAGATCGTGAAAAACTGTTTTTT.

This CDR3 is CASSQQVRTEAFF. The CDR3 bases are TGTGCCAGCAGCCAACAAGTTCGGACTGAAGCTTTCTTT. The rearrangement joins TRBV14 to TRBJ1-1; D is unresolved. This CDR3 region has 13 residues. Germline lookup yields CDR1 SGHDN and CDR2 FVKESK. The V and J ends lost 2 bases and 5 bases respectively, with 9 bases between them.

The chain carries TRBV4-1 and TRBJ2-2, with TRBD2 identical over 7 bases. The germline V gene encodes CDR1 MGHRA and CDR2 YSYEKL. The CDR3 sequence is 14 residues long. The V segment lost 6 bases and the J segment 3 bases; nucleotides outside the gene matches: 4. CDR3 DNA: TGCGCCAGCAGTCGGGGGGAGGACACCGGGGAGCTGTTTTTT. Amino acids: CASSRGEDTGELFF.

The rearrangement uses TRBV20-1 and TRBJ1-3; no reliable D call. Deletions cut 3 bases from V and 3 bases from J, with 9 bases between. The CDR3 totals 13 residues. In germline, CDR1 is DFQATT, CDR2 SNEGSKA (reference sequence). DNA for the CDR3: TGCAGTGCTAGTCGGAGGAGTGGAAACACCATATATTTT. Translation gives CSASRRSGNTIYF.

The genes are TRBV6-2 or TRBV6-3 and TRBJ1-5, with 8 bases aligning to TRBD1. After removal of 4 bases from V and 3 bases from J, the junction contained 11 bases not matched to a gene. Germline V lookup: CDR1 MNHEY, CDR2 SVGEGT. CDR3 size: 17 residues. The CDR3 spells CASSLDWTGSTNQPQHF. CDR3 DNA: TGTGCCAGCAGTTTGGATTGGACAGGGTCTACCAATCAGCCCCAGCATTTT.

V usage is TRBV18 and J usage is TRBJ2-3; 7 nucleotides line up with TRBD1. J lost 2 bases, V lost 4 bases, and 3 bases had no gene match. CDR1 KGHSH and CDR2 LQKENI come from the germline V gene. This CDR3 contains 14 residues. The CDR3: CASSLGQNTDTQYF. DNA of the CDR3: TGTGCCAGCTCACTGGGACAGAACACAGATACGCAGTATTTT.

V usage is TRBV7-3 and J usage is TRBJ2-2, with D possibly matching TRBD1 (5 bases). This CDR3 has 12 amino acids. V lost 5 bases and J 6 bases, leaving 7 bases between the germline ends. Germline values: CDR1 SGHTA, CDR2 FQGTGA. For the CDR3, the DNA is TGTGCCAGCAGCCCCAGGGCCGGGGAGCTGTTTTTT. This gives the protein CASSPRAGELFF.

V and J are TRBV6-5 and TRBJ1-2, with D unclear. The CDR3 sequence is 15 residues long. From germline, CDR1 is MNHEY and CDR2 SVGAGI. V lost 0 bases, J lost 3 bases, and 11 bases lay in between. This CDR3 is CASSYSGSSDYGYTF. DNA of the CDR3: TGTGCCAGCAGTTACTCGGGCAGCTCGGACTATGGCTACACCTTC.

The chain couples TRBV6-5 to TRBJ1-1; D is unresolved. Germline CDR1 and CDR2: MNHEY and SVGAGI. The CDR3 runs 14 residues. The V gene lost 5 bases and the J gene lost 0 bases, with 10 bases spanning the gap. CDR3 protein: CASSNTQVNTEAFF. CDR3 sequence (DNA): TGTGCCAGCAGTAACACCCAGGTGAACACTGAAGCTTTCTTT.

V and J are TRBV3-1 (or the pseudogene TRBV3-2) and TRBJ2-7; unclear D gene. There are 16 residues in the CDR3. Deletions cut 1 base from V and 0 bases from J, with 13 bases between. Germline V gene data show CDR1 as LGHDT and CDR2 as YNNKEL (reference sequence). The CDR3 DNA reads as TGTGCCAGCAGCCAAGTCCAGTGGAGTGGCTCCTACGAGCAGTACTTC. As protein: CASSQVQWSGSYEQYF.

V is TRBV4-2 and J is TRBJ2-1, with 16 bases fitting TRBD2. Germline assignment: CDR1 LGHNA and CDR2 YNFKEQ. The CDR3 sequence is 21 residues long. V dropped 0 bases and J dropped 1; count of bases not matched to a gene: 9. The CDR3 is CASSQDPPGLAGGPSYNEQFF. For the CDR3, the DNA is TGTGCCAGCAGCCAAGACCCGCCGGGACTAGCGGGAGGGCCGTCCTACAATGAGCAGTTCTTC.

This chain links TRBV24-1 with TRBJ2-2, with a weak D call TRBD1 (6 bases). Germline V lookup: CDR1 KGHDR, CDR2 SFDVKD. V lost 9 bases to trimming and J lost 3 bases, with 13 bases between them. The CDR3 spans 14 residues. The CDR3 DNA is TGTGCCACCGCTGACAGGTTTGACACCGGGGAGCTGTTTTTT. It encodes CATADRFDTGELFF.

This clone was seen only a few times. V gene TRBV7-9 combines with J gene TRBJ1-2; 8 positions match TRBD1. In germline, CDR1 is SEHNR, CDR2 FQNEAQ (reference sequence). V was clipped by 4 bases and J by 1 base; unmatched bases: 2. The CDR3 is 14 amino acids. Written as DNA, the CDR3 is TGTGCCAGCAGCTCGACAGGGGTTAACTATGGCTACACCTTC. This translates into CASSSTGVNYGYTF.

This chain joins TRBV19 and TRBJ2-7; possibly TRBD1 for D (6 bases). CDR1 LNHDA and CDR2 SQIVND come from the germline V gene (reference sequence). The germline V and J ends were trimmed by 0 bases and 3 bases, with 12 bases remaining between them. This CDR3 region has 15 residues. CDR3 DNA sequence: TGTGCCAGTAGTATAGATGGGGGACATCACTACGAGCAGTACTTC. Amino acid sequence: CASSIDGGHHYEQYF.

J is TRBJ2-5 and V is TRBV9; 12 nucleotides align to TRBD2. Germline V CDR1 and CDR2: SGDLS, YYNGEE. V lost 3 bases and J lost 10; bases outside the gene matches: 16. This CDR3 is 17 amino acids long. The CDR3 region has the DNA TGTGCCAGCAGCGCGGGTGTATCTAGCGGGGGGGCCCTGTACCAGTACTTC. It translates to CASSAGVSSGGALYQYF.

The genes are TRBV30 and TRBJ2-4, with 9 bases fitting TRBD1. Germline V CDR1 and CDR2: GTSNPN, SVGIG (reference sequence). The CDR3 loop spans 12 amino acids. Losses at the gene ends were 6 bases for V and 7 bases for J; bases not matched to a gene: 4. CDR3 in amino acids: CACGTGSNIQYF. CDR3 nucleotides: TGTGCCTGCGGGACAGGGTCGAACATTCAGTACTTC.

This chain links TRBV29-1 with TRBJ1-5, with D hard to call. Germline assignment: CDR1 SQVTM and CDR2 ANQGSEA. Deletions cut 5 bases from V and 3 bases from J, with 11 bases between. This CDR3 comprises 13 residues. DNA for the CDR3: TGCAGCGTTTCCTCGGGGATCAATCAGCCCCAGCATTTT. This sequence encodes CSVSSGINQPQHF.

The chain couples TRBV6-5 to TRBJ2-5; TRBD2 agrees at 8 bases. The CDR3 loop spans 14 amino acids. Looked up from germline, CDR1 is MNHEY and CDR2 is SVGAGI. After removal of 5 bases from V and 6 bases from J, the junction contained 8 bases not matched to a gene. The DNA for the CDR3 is TGTGCCAGCAGTCCCGGGACTAGTATGAAGACCCAGTACTTC. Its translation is CASSPGTSMKTQYF.

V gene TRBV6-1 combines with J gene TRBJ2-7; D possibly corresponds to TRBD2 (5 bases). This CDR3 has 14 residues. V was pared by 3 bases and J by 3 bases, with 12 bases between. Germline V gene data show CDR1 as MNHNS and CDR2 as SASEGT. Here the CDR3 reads CASSELAELYEQYF. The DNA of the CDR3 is TGTGCCAGCAGTGAGCTAGCTGAACTCTACGAGCAGTACTTC.

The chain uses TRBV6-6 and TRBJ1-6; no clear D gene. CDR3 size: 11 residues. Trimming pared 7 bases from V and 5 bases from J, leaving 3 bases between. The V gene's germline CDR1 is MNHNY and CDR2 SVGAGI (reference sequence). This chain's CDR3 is CASTNNSPLHF. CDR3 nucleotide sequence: TGTGCCAGCACCAATAATTCACCCCTCCACTTT.

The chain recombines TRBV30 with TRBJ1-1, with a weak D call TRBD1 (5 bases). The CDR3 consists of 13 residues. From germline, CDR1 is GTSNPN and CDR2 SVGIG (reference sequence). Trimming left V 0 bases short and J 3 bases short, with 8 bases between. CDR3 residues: CAWSVQGDTEAFF. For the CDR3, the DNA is TGTGCCTGGAGTGTACAAGGGGACACTGAAGCTTTCTTT.

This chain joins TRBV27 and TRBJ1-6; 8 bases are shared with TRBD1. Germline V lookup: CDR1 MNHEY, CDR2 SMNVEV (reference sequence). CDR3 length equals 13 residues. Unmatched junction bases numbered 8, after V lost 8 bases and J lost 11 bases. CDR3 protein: CASRGQGWTPLHF. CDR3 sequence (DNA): TGTGCCAGCCGAGGACAGGGTTGGACACCCCTCCACTTT.

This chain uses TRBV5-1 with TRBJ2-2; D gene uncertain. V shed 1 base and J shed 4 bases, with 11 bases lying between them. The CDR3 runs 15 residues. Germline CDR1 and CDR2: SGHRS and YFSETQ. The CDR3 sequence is CASSLWRSTTGELFF. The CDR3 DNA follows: TGCGCCAGCAGCTTGTGGAGAAGCACCACCGGGGAGCTGTTTTTT.

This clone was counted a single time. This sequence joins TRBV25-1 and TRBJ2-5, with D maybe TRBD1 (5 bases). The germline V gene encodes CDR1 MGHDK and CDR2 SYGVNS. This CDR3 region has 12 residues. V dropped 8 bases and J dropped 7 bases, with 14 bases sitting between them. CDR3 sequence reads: CASWGPMGTQYF. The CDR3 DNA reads TGTGCCAGCTGGGGCCCGATGGGGACCCAGTACTTC. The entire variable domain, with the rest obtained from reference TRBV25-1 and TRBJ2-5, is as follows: EADIYQTPRYLVIGTGKKITLECSQTMGHDKMYWYQQDPGMELHLIHYSYGVNSTEKGDLSSESTVSRIRTEHFPLTLESARPSHTSQYLCASWGPMGTQYFGPGTRLLVL.

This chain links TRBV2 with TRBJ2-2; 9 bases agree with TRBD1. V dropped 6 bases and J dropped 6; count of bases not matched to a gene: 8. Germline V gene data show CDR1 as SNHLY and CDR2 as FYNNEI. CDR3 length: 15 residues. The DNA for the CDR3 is TGTGCCAGCAGGGGACAGGGTTATTATGCCGGGGAGCTGTTTTTT. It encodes CASRGQGYYAGELFF.

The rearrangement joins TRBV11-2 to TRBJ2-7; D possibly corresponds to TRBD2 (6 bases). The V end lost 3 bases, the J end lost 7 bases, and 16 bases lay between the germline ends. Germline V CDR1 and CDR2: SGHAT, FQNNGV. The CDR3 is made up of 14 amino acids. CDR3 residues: CASSFGTEGREQYF. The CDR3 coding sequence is TGTGCCAGCAGCTTCGGGACCGAAGGGAGGGAGCAGTACTTC.